The 5 T cell receptor beta chains below come from one sample, sequenced in a study of blood T cell repertoires in COVID-19. Data came from immunoSEQ multiplex PCR; TCRdb stores just in-frame clones and leaves some out. The sample has 15,000 to 20,000 clones, approximately 80% seen once. The sequenced sample consisted of peripheral blood. All receptors come from a man older than 75 with acute or convalescent COVID-19.

This sequence joins TRBV5-1 and TRBJ2-6; D is uncertain. This CDR3 contains 14 residues. CDR1 and CDR2 (germline): SGHRS, YFSETQ. Trimming stripped 5 bases from V and 0 bases from J, with 6 bases between. This chain's CDR3 is CASRRSSGANVLTF. CDR3 DNA: TGCGCCAGCAGAAGGAGCTCTGGGGCCAACGTCCTGACTTTC.

This clone was observed a few times. The chain combines TRBV18 with TRBJ2-3; TRBD2 might be the D (6 bases). Trimming removed 0 bases at V and 3 bases at J, with 10 bases between. The germline CDR1 and CDR2 sequences are KGHSH and LQKENI. This CDR3 has 15 residues. The CDR3 spells CASSPPASATDTQYF. The CDR3 DNA is TGTGCCAGCTCACCACCCGCTAGCGCAACAGATACGCAGTATTTT. The whole variable domain, remainder taken from reference TRBV18 and TRBJ2-3, is NAGVMQNPRHLVRRRGQEARLRCSPMKGHSHVYWYRQLPEEGLKFMVYLQKENIIDESGMPKERFSAEFPKEGPSILRIQQVVRGDSAAYFCASSPPASATDTQYFGPGTRLTVL.

In DNA, the CDR3 is TGCGCCAGCAGTCCGACAGGGGAAGGCACAGATACGCAGTATTTT. Translating gives CASSPTGEGTDTQYF. The chain links TRBV5-1 to TRBJ2-3; the match to TRBD1 covers 8 bases. The junction had 6 bases not matched to a gene; V was cut back by 5 bases and J by 1 base. The CDR3 covers 15 residues. The V gene's germline CDR1 is SGHRS and CDR2 YFSETQ. Full variable domain (outside the CDR3, taken from reference TRBV5-1 and TRBJ2-3): KAGVTQTPRYLIKTRGQQVTLSCSPISGHRSVSWYQQTPGQGLQFLFEYFSETQRNKGNFPGRFSGRQFSNSRSEMNVSTLELGDSALYLCASSPTGEGTDTQYFGPGTRLTVL.

The chain joins TRBV6-2 or TRBV6-3 to TRBJ2-7; D remains unclear. The germline gives CDR1 MNHEY, CDR2 SVGEGT. CDR3 length equals 16 residues. V lost 0 bases to trimming and J lost 4 bases, with 16 bases between them. The CDR3 nucleotides read TGTGCCAGCAGTTACTCGCAGCTAGTCCCTAGTTACGAGCAGTACTTC. Translating it yields CASSYSQLVPSYEQYF.

The gene calls are TRBV29-1 and TRBJ2-5; the match to TRBD2 covers 13 bases. The CDR3 loop spans 15 amino acids. The germline gives CDR1 SQVTM, CDR2 ANQGSEA. The V gene end was trimmed by 4 bases and the J gene end by 6 bases; junction bases not matched to a gene: 8. CDR3 DNA sequence: TGCAGCGTTGGGAGGACTAGCGGGGGTGGGAAGACCCAGTACTTC. Its protein product is CSVGRTSGGGKTQYF.